These 2 T cell receptor beta chains were all obtained from the same sample, sequenced in a study of tumor-infiltrating lymphocytes in primary liver carcinoma. Between roughly 17 and 31 mg of unsorted bulk tissue served as the source from which RNA and DNA were co-extracted. cDNA specific to TCR beta was made from around 530 ng of total RNA, with a constant-region primer employed for priming. Each TCR beta library was derived from three nested multiplex PCR rounds that employed slightly modified ARM-PCR. Researchers ran the first two PCR rounds for roughly 10 cycles each with TRBV1-TRBV30 forward primers and a C-beta reverse primer. TCRdb re-derived calls from the multiplex PCR reads in MiXCR, one entry per CDR3 protein. The sample has 84,000 or so distinct CDR3 sequences; 72% are singletons. Sequenced sample: liver tumor tissue from sampling region 1. The subset denotes: tumor region T1, superior pole. The receptors here all came from a man in his forties with primary liver carcinoma and hepatitis B virus infection.

For this clonotype: The conserved phenylalanine or tryptophan normally closing the CDR3 is absent here, so this likely arose from a read error. The chain links TRBV20-1 to TRBJ2-1; 7 bases are a match to TRBD2. The CDR3 sequence is 15 residues long. V lost 6 bases and J lost 8; bases outside the gene matches: 16. The germline gives CDR1 DFQATT, CDR2 SNEGSKA (reference sequence). CDR3 DNA: TGCAGTGCCGCCTCGGGGGGTGAAGGTCGCGATGAGCAGTTCCTC. Translated: CSAASGGEGRDEQFL.

The chain combines TRBV6-2 or TRBV6-3 with TRBJ2-7, with TRBD2 matching 12 bases. V lost 7 bases to trimming and J lost 0 bases; unmatched junction nucleotides: 13. Per the germline V gene, CDR1 is MNHEY and CDR2 is SVGEGT. There are 18 residues in the CDR3. The CDR3 reads CASNSPLAGGLHSYEQYF. The CDR3 DNA sequence: TGTGCCAGCAATTCCCCACTAGCGGGAGGTTTACACTCCTACGAGCAGTACTTC.